The 23 T cell receptor beta chains below come from one sample, sequenced in a study of T cell repertoires in cytomegalovirus infection. TCRdb reprocessed the reads with MiXCR, giving one entry per CDR3 protein. The sample holds about 89,000 distinct CDR3 sequences; 25% to 30% are singletons and the top ten take more than 70%. Their recognized antigens are unknown. Here the sequenced sample was CD8+ T cells from cultured PBMCs, taken from culture after CMV antigen stimulation. These receptors were taken from a human donor in good health (CMV status not recorded). Some clones in this sample may be carry-over from other donors' samples.

This chain links TRBV30 with TRBJ1-1; D is unclear. The CDR3 covers 12 residues. Looked up from germline, CDR1 is GTSNPN and CDR2 is SVGIG (reference sequence). V lost 5 bases to trimming and J lost 6 bases, with 13 bases between them. The CDR3 here is CAWDTPSPEAFF. The DNA of the CDR3 is TGTGCCTGGGACACCCCGAGCCCTGAAGCTTTCTTT.

Many counts were recorded for this clonotype. The V and J genes are TRBV2 and TRBJ1-1, with no clear D. The ends were cut back, 8 bases at V and 5 bases at J, with 9 bases in the middle. CDR3 size: 11 residues. Per germline, CDR1 SNHLY and CDR2 FYNNEI. CDR3 nucleotides: TGTGCCAGCGGAGACGGAACTGAAGCTTTCTTT. This sequence encodes CASGDGTEAFF.

The chain couples TRBV6-6 to TRBJ1-5, with 8 bases that match TRBD1. CDR1 and CDR2 (germline): MNHNY, SVGAGI (reference sequence). J lost 3 bases, V lost 2 bases, and 21 bases had no gene match. CDR3 length: 21 amino acids. CDR3 nucleotides: TGTGCCAGCAGTTACACGGGGGAGGACGGACAGGGAAGGTTTGACAATCAGCCCCAGCATTTT. Translating gives CASSYTGEDGQGRFDNQPQHF.

This sequence joins TRBV27 and TRBJ2-3, with 7 positions matching TRBD2. Trimming at V came to 3 bases and at J to 4 bases, leaving 7 bases not matched to a gene. The CDR3 sequence is 15 residues long. Germline V gene sequence: CDR1 MNHEY, CDR2 SMNVEV (reference sequence). The CDR3 bases are TGTGCCAGCAGTTTTAGCGGGCCAAACCCAGATACGCAGTATTTT. Its protein product is CASSFSGPNPDTQYF.

This chain joins TRBV4-1 and TRBJ2-5, with D hard to call. V lost 1 base and J 2 bases, leaving 20 bases between the germline ends. The CDR3 covers 18 residues. The V gene's germline CDR1 is MGHRA and CDR2 YSYEKL. CDR3 region: CASSQVHSLRPEQETQYF. CDR3 nucleotide sequence: TGCGCCAGCAGCCAAGTTCATTCCCTTCGCCCTGAACAAGAGACCCAGTACTTC.

V and J are TRBV29-1 and TRBJ2-2; D gene unclear. The V gene's germline CDR1 is SQVTM and CDR2 ANQGSEA. This CDR3 has 14 residues. Trimming removed 4 bases from V and 1 base from J, with 10 bases in between. CDR3 nucleotide sequence: TGCAGCGTTGCCGTGATGGAGAACACCGGGGAGCTGTTTTTT. Translating gives CSVAVMENTGELFF.

This clonotype was found a few times. The rearrangement links TRBV12-3 or TRBV12-4 to TRBJ2-5, with a weak D call TRBD2 (6 bases). Trimming shortened V by 5 bases and J by 4 bases, and 20 bases separated the two germline ends. CDR3 size: 16 residues. The CDR3: CASSLGDLAPAETQYF. DNA for the CDR3: TGTGCCAGCAGTCTAGGGGACTTAGCGCCGGCAGAGACCCAGTACTTC.

The chain carries TRBV2 and TRBJ1-2, with D perhaps TRBD1 (5 bases). The CDR3 loop spans 14 amino acids. With 8 bases removed from V and 5 bases from J, the gap between germline ends came to 18 bases. Germline assignment: CDR1 SNHLY and CDR2 FYNNEI. CDR3 protein: CASQEDIGTYGYTF. CDR3 nucleotide sequence: TGTGCCAGCCAAGAAGATATAGGGACTTATGGCTACACCTTC.

This clonotype was seen ten or more times. The chain combines TRBV11-2 with TRBJ2-7; D is undetermined. CDR3 length: 12 amino acids. Germline CDR1 is SGHAT and CDR2 is FQNNGV. The germline V and J ends were trimmed by 5 bases and 3 bases, with 8 bases remaining between them. The CDR3 bases are TGTGCCAGCAGCCTTTCTGGCTACGAGCAGTACTTC. It is translated as CASSLSGYEQYF.

This clonotype was detected a few times. The rearrangement joins TRBV19 to TRBJ1-1; D gene uncertain. Trimming removed 9 bases at V and 4 bases at J, with 15 bases between. The CDR3 consists of 13 residues. From germline, CDR1 is LNHDA and CDR2 SQIVND (reference sequence). Here the CDR3 DNA reads TGTGCCAGCGGTTTTGGGTCGGGCACTGAAGCTTTCTTT. Protein: CASGFGSGTEAFF.

This clonotype has a handful of counts. The chain uses TRBV11-2 and TRBJ2-7; 9 bases are a match to TRBD1. The germline CDR1 and CDR2 sequences are SGHAT and FQNNGV. The CDR3 length is 15 residues. J was trimmed by 3 bases and V by 5 bases; bases with no gene match: 8. The CDR3 loop reads CASSLRTGASYEQYF. The DNA of the CDR3 is TGTGCCAGCAGCCTACGGACAGGGGCCAGCTACGAGCAGTACTTC.

V gene TRBV20-1 combines with J gene TRBJ2-1; 7 positions agree with TRBD1. Germline loops: CDR1 DFQATT, CDR2 SNEGSKA (reference sequence). CDR3 length: 14 residues. V lost 0 bases to trimming and J lost 3 bases; unmatched junction nucleotides: 2. The CDR3 protein is CSARDWDSYNEQFF. The CDR3 DNA sequence: TGCAGTGCTAGAGATTGGGACAGCTACAATGAGCAGTTCTTC.

The rearrangement uses TRBV7-6 and TRBJ2-7; TRBD1 matches at 8 bases. CDR1 SGHVS and CDR2 FNYEAQ come from the germline V gene. This CDR3 spans 14 amino acids. After removal of 7 bases from V and 2 bases from J, the junction contained 7 bases not matched to a gene. CDR3 in amino acids: CASTAGTGPYEQYF. The CDR3 DNA sequence: TGTGCCAGCACAGCCGGGACAGGACCCTACGAGCAGTACTTC.

The rearrangement joins TRBV7-9 to TRBJ2-1; tentatively, D is TRBD1 (6 bases). The CDR3 extends over 16 amino acids. Germline V CDR1 and CDR2: SEHNR, FQNEAQ (reference sequence). The V and J ends lost 5 bases and 7 bases respectively, with 21 bases between them. The CDR3 coding sequence is TGTGCCAGCAGCAGGGGGTCGGGAAGGGTAGGGAATGAGCAGTTCTTC. Its protein product is CASSRGSGRVGNEQFF.

The rearrangement uses TRBV27 and TRBJ2-7; 8 bases are a match to TRBD1. Unmatched junction bases numbered 9, after V lost 0 bases and J lost 2 bases. Germline CDR1 reads MNHEY; CDR2 reads SMNVEV (reference sequence). The CDR3 runs to 17 residues. The CDR3 reads CASSLSIGDRLPYEQYF. DNA of the CDR3: TGTGCCAGCAGTTTATCGATCGGGGACAGGCTGCCCTACGAGCAGTACTTC.

The chain uses TRBV14 and TRBJ2-7; D is undetermined. Trimming removed 4 bases from V and 3 bases from J, with 7 bases in between. From germline, CDR1 is SGHDN and CDR2 FVKESK. CDR3 length equals 12 residues. The CDR3 is CASSPTFYEQYF. The CDR3 DNA sequence: TGTGCCAGCAGCCCCACATTCTACGAGCAGTACTTC.

The J gene is TRBJ1-3, the V gene TRBV7-8; tentative D call: TRBD1 (5 bases). Trimming shortened V by 5 bases and J by 0 bases, and 14 bases separated the two germline ends. Germline-derived CDR1 and CDR2 are SGHVS and FQNEAQ. The CDR3 covers 16 residues. The CDR3 protein is CASSIDSLYSGNTIYF. The CDR3 DNA sequence: TGTGCCAGCAGCATTGACAGCCTTTACTCTGGAAACACCATATATTTT. Looking up the rest from reference TRBV7-8 and TRBJ1-3 gives the full variable domain: GAGVSQSPRYKVAKRGQDVALRCDPISGHVSLFWYQQALGQGPEFLTYFQNEAQLDKSGLPSDRFFAERPEGSVSTLKIQRTQQEDSAVYLCASSIDSLYSGNTIYFGEGSWLTVV.

This clonotype was observed many times. The chain links TRBV7-9 to TRBJ2-7; D ambiguous. In germline, CDR1 is SEHNR, CDR2 FQNEAQ (reference sequence). This CDR3 spans 14 amino acids. Between the trimmed V and J ends, which lost 1 base and 4 bases, there was a span of 11 bases. CDR3 in amino acids: CASSLGWEGYEQYF. CDR3 DNA sequence: TGTGCCAGCAGCTTAGGATGGGAAGGGTACGAGCAGTACTTC.

There are many counts of this clonotype. The chain combines TRBV12-3 or TRBV12-4 with TRBJ2-7; TRBD1 aligns across 8 bases. V was clipped by 5 bases and J by 11 bases; unmatched bases: 8. The CDR3 loop spans 12 amino acids. The DNA for the CDR3 is TGTGCCAGCAGTCCTGGACAGGGAAAGGAGTACTTC. Translation: CASSPGQGKEYF.

This chain links TRBV6-8 with TRBJ2-7, with D tentatively TRBD1 or TRBD2 (5 bases each). V gave up 4 bases and J gave up 0 bases, with 13 bases separating them. CDR1 is MNHGY and CDR2 is SAAAGT in the germline V gene. The CDR3 length is 15 residues. The CDR3 is CASSCSGTYSYEQYF. The CDR3 DNA reads as TGTGCCAGCAGTTGCTCCGGGACGTACTCCTACGAGCAGTACTTC.

This clonotype was found a few times. The chain is built from TRBV2 and TRBJ1-1, with a possible D match to TRBD1 (6 bases). Trimming took 3 bases from V and 1 from J, leaving 18 bases between them. Germline lookup yields CDR1 SNHLY and CDR2 FYNNEI. The CDR3 is made up of 17 amino acids. This chain's CDR3 is CASSDPVPGQPNTEAFF. Written as DNA, the CDR3 is TGTGCCAGCAGTGACCCCGTTCCGGGACAACCGAACACTGAAGCTTTCTTT.

The V and J genes are TRBV6-1 and TRBJ1-2; tentative D call: TRBD1 (6 bases). The CDR3 contains 14 residues. The V end was cut by 2 bases, the J end by 2 bases, with 9 bases between. CDR1 MNHNS and CDR2 SASEGT come from the germline V gene. CDR3 in DNA: TGTGCCAGCAGTGAAACAAGGGGGAACTATGGCTACACCTTC. This sequence encodes CASSETRGNYGYTF.

In the case of this clonotype: It is likely a read error, because the conserved phenylalanine at the end of the CDR3 is missing. The rearrangement links TRBV5-1 to TRBJ1-6, with D hard to call. The CDR3 runs 15 residues. With 2 bases removed from V and 9 bases from J, the gap between germline ends came to 15 bases. Germline CDR1 reads SGHRS; CDR2 reads YFSETQ. The CDR3: CASSFGREEGSPLHL. The CDR3 nucleotides are TGCGCCAGCAGCTTCGGCCGGGAAGAGGGTTCACCCCTCCACCTT.